The 23 T cell receptor beta chains in this list originate from one sample, sequenced in a study of T-cell reconstitution after alpha-beta-depleted transplantation in children. For TCRbeta, the library was prepared with unique molecular identifiers. TCRdb re-called the PCR reads through MiXCR, storing one row per CDR3 protein. The sample has roughly 66,000 distinct CDR3 sequences; 4.9% are singletons. This specimen was PBMCs, mostly from graft donor cells, taken 180 days after TCRalphabeta/CD19-depleted stem cell transplant. The receptors come from a boy under two years old who had a stem cell transplant for acute myeloid leukemia, so the T cells may come from the graft donor.

This clonotype appeared many times. The CDR3 is CASSQPLQGSTGELFF. The CDR3 DNA reads as TGCGCCAGCAGCCAACCGTTACAGGGGAGCACCGGGGAGCTGTTTTTT. The rearrangement joins TRBV4-1 to TRBJ2-2; TRBD1 agrees at 7 bases. This CDR3 has 16 residues. Germline loops: CDR1 MGHRA, CDR2 YSYEKL. Losses at the gene ends were 2 bases for V and 4 bases for J; bases not matched to a gene: 7.

This clonotype was recorded at least ten times. The chain employs TRBV20-1 and TRBJ1-3; 8 bases are shared with TRBD1. Germline V gives CDR1 DFQATT, CDR2 SNEGSKA (reference sequence). The CDR3 totals 14 residues. Trimming removed 5 bases from V and 0 bases from J; junction bases left unmatched: 3. CDR3 nucleotides: TGCAGTGCTCGACAGGGGCGCTCTGGAAACACCATATATTTT. It encodes CSARQGRSGNTIYF.

This clonotype was recorded many times. The CDR3 sequence is CASSLGGPISYEQYF. CDR3 nucleotide sequence: TGTGCCAGCAGTTTGGGCGGACCTATCTCCTACGAGCAGTACTTC. This chain uses TRBV12-3 or TRBV12-4 with TRBJ2-7, with unresolved D. The V end was cut by 3 bases, the J end by 0 bases, with 12 bases between. This CDR3 comprises 15 residues.

The chain has TRBV29-1 and TRBJ2-7, with 8 bases matching TRBD1. Germline CDR1 and CDR2: SQVTM and ANQGSEA. This CDR3 spans 13 amino acids. The V segment lost 4 bases and the J segment 2 bases; nucleotides outside the gene matches: 4. CDR3 nucleotide sequence: TGCAGCGTTGCCGGGACAGGACCCTACGAGCAGTACTTC. The encoded protein is CSVAGTGPYEQYF.

At least ten counts were recorded for this clonotype. The rearrangement links TRBV11-2 to TRBJ2-1, with D perhaps TRBD1 or TRBD2 (5 bases each). V shed 4 bases and J shed 5 bases, with 9 bases lying between them. Germline CDR1 SGHAT, CDR2 FQNNGV. There are 13 residues in the CDR3. The CDR3 coding sequence is TGTGCCAGCAGCTCGGGGCTAAACAATGAGCAGTTCTTC. Its protein product is CASSSGLNNEQFF.

This clonotype was seen many times. In DNA form, the CDR3 reads TGTGCCAGCAGCTCGCCTTTGGCGGGGGGGCCATACAATGAGCAGTTCTTC. Translating it yields CASSSPLAGGPYNEQFF. The genes are TRBV7-9 and TRBJ2-1; 9 bases match TRBD2. Per the germline V gene, CDR1 is SEHNR and CDR2 is FQNEAQ (reference sequence). CDR3 length: 17 residues. V shed 4 bases and J 4 bases; nucleotides not matched to a gene: 11.

This clonotype occurred many times. The chain joins TRBV5-6 to TRBJ1-5; 10 bases are a match to TRBD1. The junction had 3 bases not matched to a gene; V was cut back by 4 bases and J by 5 bases. Germline lookup yields CDR1 SGHDT and CDR2 YYEEEE. This CDR3 contains 14 residues. CDR3 nucleotide sequence: TGTGCCAGCAGCATCGGACAGGGGGATCAGCCCCAGCATTTT. Amino acid sequence: CASSIGQGDQPQHF.

This clonotype was recorded at least ten times. The chain combines TRBV29-1 with TRBJ1-5, with D possibly matching TRBD1 (6 bases). Trimming left V 6 bases short and J 5 bases short, with 20 bases between. Germline assignment: CDR1 SQVTM and CDR2 ANQGSEA. The CDR3 contains 15 residues. The CDR3 DNA reads as TGCAGCGTAAAAGTTATTGGGGACACCGATCAGCCCCAGCATTTT. Residues: CSVKVIGDTDQPQHF. Full variable domain (rest looked up from reference TRBV29-1 and TRBJ1-5): SAVISQKPSRDICQRGTSLTIQCQVDSQVTMMFWYRQQPGQSLTLIATANQGSEATYESGFVIDKFPISRPNLTFSTLTVSNMSPEDSSIYLCSVKVIGDTDQPQHFGDGTRLSIL.

This clonotype was counted many times. The J gene is TRBJ1-5, the V gene TRBV20-1; a possible D gene is TRBD1 (6 bases). Between the trimmed V and J ends, which lost 2 bases and 4 bases, there was a span of 15 bases. The V gene's germline CDR1 is DFQATT and CDR2 SNEGSKA (reference sequence). This CDR3 comprises 15 residues. The CDR3 sequence: CSARKKGRGNQPQHF. DNA of the CDR3: TGCAGTGCTAGAAAGAAAGGGAGGGGGAATCAGCCCCAGCATTTT.

In its sample, this clonotype was seen many times. The J gene is TRBJ1-5, the V gene TRBV29-1; D call uncertain. The CDR3 sequence is 12 residues long. Deletions cut 4 bases from V and 9 bases from J, with 13 bases between. CDR1 SQVTM and CDR2 ANQGSEA come from the germline V gene. The CDR3 reads CSVGGGRGPQHF. DNA for the CDR3: TGCAGCGTTGGAGGTGGGCGCGGGCCCCAGCATTTT.

In this sample, this clonotype turned up many times. The CDR3 spells CASRAGEAYGYTF. CDR3 bases: TGTGCCAGCAGGGCAGGGGAGGCCTATGGCTACACCTTC. This chain joins TRBV27 and TRBJ1-2, with a possible D match to TRBD1 (6 bases). Trimming removed 6 bases from V and 4 bases from J, with 12 bases in between. Germline V gene data show CDR1 as MNHEY and CDR2 as SMNVEV (reference sequence). The CDR3 has 13 amino acids.

There are many counts of this clonotype. The genes are TRBV21-1 and TRBJ1-3; the D segment call TRBD1 is taken from the table without a DNA check. TRBV21-1 counts as a pseudogene. The CDR3 consists of 16 residues. CDR3 coding DNA: TGTGCCAGCAGTTCGAGGGGAATTAGCTCTGGAAACACCATATATTTT. This gives the protein CASSSRGISSGNTIYF.

This clonotype was recorded at least ten times. The chain employs TRBV10-3 and TRBJ2-5; 9 positions match TRBD1. The germline V gene has CDR1 ENHRY and CDR2 SYGVKD. This CDR3 is built from 15 residues. V gave up 3 bases and J gave up 5 bases; unmatched junction bases: 7. The CDR3 sequence: CAISENNRGQETQYF. The CDR3 DNA sequence: TGTGCCATCAGTGAAAACAACAGGGGGCAGGAGACCCAGTACTTC.

The sample holds many counts of this clonotype. The chain uses TRBV5-1 and TRBJ1-1, with a tentative D call TRBD1 (5 bases). The germline V and J ends were trimmed by 1 base and 6 bases, with 10 bases remaining between them. The CDR3 totals 13 residues. Germline CDR1 SGHRS, CDR2 YFSETQ. CDR3 protein: CASSLRGRAEAFF. CDR3 sequence (DNA): TGCGCCAGCAGCTTGAGGGGAAGGGCTGAAGCTTTCTTT.

This clonotype was seen repeatedly, ten times or more. The chain uses TRBV6-5 and TRBJ1-2; tentatively, D is TRBD1 (6 bases). Germline V gene sequence: CDR1 MNHEY, CDR2 SVGAGI. This CDR3 region has 14 residues. V lost 0 bases and J 7 bases, leaving 12 bases between the germline ends. CDR3 sequence (DNA): TGTGCCAGCAGTTACTCGGGGACATCAGGTGGCTACACCTTC. As protein: CASSYSGTSGGYTF.

The rearrangement uses TRBV15 and TRBJ2-3, with D perhaps TRBD2 (6 bases). This CDR3 comprises 17 residues. Trimming took 3 bases from V and 0 from J, leaving 16 bases between them. CDR1 LNHNV and CDR2 YYDKDF come from the germline V gene (reference sequence). CDR3 region: CATSSPPRGISTDTQYF. The CDR3, as DNA: TGTGCCACCAGCAGCCCACCTCGGGGGATTAGCACAGATACGCAGTATTTT.

This clonotype was found many times. The V and J genes are TRBV5-1 and TRBJ2-1; D remains ambiguous. Deletions cut 3 bases from V and 12 bases from J, with 16 bases between. Germline values: CDR1 SGHRS, CDR2 YFSETQ. The CDR3 length is 13 residues. The CDR3 region is CASSYHYTEGQFF. CDR3 nucleotides: TGCGCCAGCAGCTACCACTACACGGAAGGGCAGTTCTTC.

This clonotype was recorded at least ten times. The chain carries TRBV29-1 and TRBJ1-2; unclear D gene. Germline CDR1 SQVTM, CDR2 ANQGSEA. This CDR3 comprises 12 residues. With 7 bases removed from V and 6 bases from J, the gap between germline ends came to 15 bases. CDR3 sequence (DNA): TGCAGCGGAATAACAGCTTCGAATGGCTACACCTTC. As protein: CSGITASNGYTF.

This clonotype was observed many times. The gene calls are TRBV12-3 or TRBV12-4 and TRBJ1-4; D unresolved. The CDR3 is 13 residues long. The V end lost 4 bases, the J end lost 8 bases, and 11 bases lay between the germline ends. The CDR3 here is CASSSREREKLFF. Written as DNA, the CDR3 is TGTGCCAGCAGTTCGAGGGAAAGAGAAAAACTGTTTTTT.

Ten or more counts support this clonotype. The chain links TRBV7-9 to TRBJ1-6, with D possibly TRBD1 on 5 matching bases. From germline, CDR1 is SEHNR and CDR2 FQNEAQ (reference sequence). With 5 bases removed from V and 4 bases from J, the gap between germline ends came to 12 bases. This CDR3 contains 15 residues. In DNA form, the CDR3 reads TGTGCCAGCAGCGCCGACAGCTTTTATAATTCACCCCTCCACTTT. Translating gives CASSADSFYNSPLHF.

This clonotype appeared many times. The rearrangement uses TRBV12-3 or TRBV12-4 and TRBJ1-1, with D unclear. The CDR3 spans 13 residues. Trimming cost V 0 bases and J 9 bases, with 11 bases left between them. CDR3 coding DNA: TGTGCCAGCAGTTTAGCATTCGCGGTAAAAGCTTTCTTT. Protein product: CASSLAFAVKAFF.

This clonotype came up many times. The chain recombines TRBV12-3 or TRBV12-4 with TRBJ1-5, with D hard to call. The CDR3 length is 15 residues. V was shortened by 4 bases and J by 0 bases, with 10 bases between the two germline ends. The CDR3 DNA follows: TGTGCCAGCAGTTCTAGGGTCATTAGCAATCAGCCCCAGCATTTT. Translated, it gives CASSSRVISNQPQHF.

This clonotype has ten or more counts. V is TRBV12-3 or TRBV12-4 and J is TRBJ2-3; unclear D gene. The length of the CDR3 is 14 residues. Between the trimmed V and J ends, which lost 6 bases and 0 bases, there was a span of 10 bases. CDR3 sequence reads: CASRYTSSTDTQYF. DNA of the CDR3: TGTGCCAGCAGGTACACTTCTAGCACAGATACGCAGTATTTT.